One and the same sample provided the 3 T cell receptor beta chains below, sequenced in a study of identical twins. TCRdb recomputed calls from the 5' RACE reads with MiXCR, one row per CDR3 protein. The sample shows roughly 480,000 distinct CDR3 sequences, 20% to 30% of them seen only once. These sequences were also reported in another study, on T cells expressing NK-cell markers.

Material: CD4+ T cells sorted from blood. The receptor set was obtained from a woman aged 18-29 years in good health.

This clonotype was picked up a small number of times. J is TRBJ2-5 and V is TRBV10-2; 10 bases map to TRBD2. The CDR3 sequence is 15 residues long. Trimming took 8 bases from V and 1 from J; bases not matched to a gene: 7. Germline-derived CDR1 and CDR2 are WSHSY and SAAADI. CDR3 in amino acids: CASRELAGSQETQYF. The CDR3 DNA is TGCGCCAGCCGGGAACTAGCGGGGTCCCAAGAGACCCAGTACTTC.

The chain is built from TRBV4-2 and TRBJ2-3, with a possible D match to TRBD2 (5 bases). The CDR3 is 15 residues long. The V gene's germline CDR1 is LGHNA and CDR2 YNFKEQ. Trimming cost V 2 bases and J 4 bases, with 13 bases left between them. The CDR3 loop reads CASSQLAEGPDTQYF. CDR3 nucleotide sequence: TGTGCCAGCAGCCAACTAGCTGAAGGCCCAGATACGCAGTATTTT.

This chain connects TRBV20-1 to TRBJ2-1; 9 bases are shared with TRBD2. Losses at the gene ends were 3 bases for V and 5 bases for J; bases not matched to a gene: 8. There are 15 residues in the CDR3. Germline V gives CDR1 DFQATT, CDR2 SNEGSKA (reference sequence). CDR3 amino acids: CSARVAGAGNNEQFF. The DNA for the CDR3 is TGCAGTGCTAGGGTAGCGGGAGCTGGGAACAATGAGCAGTTCTTC.